A single sample gave rise to the 10 T cell receptor beta chains below, sequenced in a study of graft-versus-host responses after intestinal transplantation. Method: immunoSEQ multiplex PCR; TCRdb's copy keeps in-frame clones and lacks some. This table has 15,000 to 20,000 clones, around 82% appearing once. Both intraepithelial and lamina propria lymphocytes were released by processing graft tissue. The sample was ileum tissue, taken 17 days after transplant. These receptors came from a human patient who received an intestinal transplant, so some T cells may come from the graft donor.

The chain employs TRBV6-1 and TRBJ1-6; tentative D call: TRBD1 (6 bases). The germline V gene encodes CDR1 MNHNS and CDR2 SASEGT. This CDR3 is built from 13 residues. V was cut by 6 bases and J by 8 bases, with 11 bases left in between. CDR3 coding DNA: TGTGCCAGCAGCACAGGGTGGGATTCACCCCTCCACTTT. It encodes CASSTGWDSPLHF.

With regard to this clone: Mismatch with germline at one junction end may stem from a read error. The rearrangement joins TRBV28 to TRBJ2-1, with 9 bases identical to TRBD1. Germline CDR1 is MDHEN and CDR2 is SYDVKM. This CDR3 is built from 14 residues. The chain's CDR3 is CASSLGGTGNGQFF. The CDR3, as DNA: TGTGCCAGCAGTTTAGGCGGGACAGGGAATGGGCAGTTCTTC.

The V gene is TRBV5-4, the J gene TRBJ2-7; D is uncertain. The germline V gene encodes CDR1 SGHNT and CDR2 YYREEE (reference sequence). The CDR3 has 16 residues. V was clipped by 0 bases and J by 0 bases, with 13 bases between them. In nucleotides, the CDR3 is TGTGCCAGCAGCTTGGAAGGCGGCTTCAGCTCCTACGAGCAGTACTTC. It encodes CASSLEGGFSSYEQYF. The full variable domain, its missing parts supplied by reference TRBV5-4 and TRBJ2-7, is ETGVTQSPTHLIKTRGQQVTLRCSSQSGHNTVSWYQQALGQGPQFIFQYYREEENGRGNFPPRFSGLQFPNYSSELNVNALELDDSALYLCASSLEGGFSSYEQYFGPGTRLTVT.

This clone was observed a single time. This chain connects TRBV4-1 to TRBJ2-5; perhaps D is TRBD1 or TRBD2 (5 bases each). With the DNA end fitting TRBJ2-7 better, the J assignment may be wrong. CDR3 length: 15 residues. Per germline, CDR1 MGHRA and CDR2 YSYEKL. CDR3 nucleotide sequence: TGCGCCAGCAGCCAAGGGGTGGGGGACGGCTACGAGCAGTACTTC. It is translated as CASSQGVGDGYEQYF.

V gene TRBV25-1 combines with J gene TRBJ2-5; D might be TRBD1 or TRBD2, each matching 5 bases. The V gene's germline CDR1 is MGHDK and CDR2 SYGVNS. The CDR3 sequence is 15 residues long. V lost 6 bases and J 5 bases, leaving 19 bases between the germline ends. The chain's CDR3 is CASSPPWGLVETQYF. The CDR3 nucleotides are TGTGCCAGCAGCCCACCGTGGGGGTTAGTGGAGACCCAGTACTTC.

The V call is TRBV15, the J call TRBJ2-2, with a weak D call TRBD1 (6 bases). CDR1 and CDR2 (germline): LNHNV, YYDKDF (reference sequence). This CDR3 is 18 amino acids long. The ends were cut back, 1 base at V and 0 bases at J, with 15 bases in the middle. The CDR3 DNA reads TGTGCCACCAGCAGAGTGGTCGCAGGGGAAGCGAACACCGGGGAGCTGTTTTTT. It specifies CATSRVVAGEANTGELFF. Filled out from reference TRBV15 and TRBJ2-2, the complete variable domain reads DAMVIQNPRYQVTQFGKPVTLSCSQTLNHNVMYWYQQKSSQAPKLLFHYYDKDFNNEADTPDNFQSRRPNTSFCFLDIRSPGLGDTAMYLCATSRVVAGEANTGELFFGEGSRLTVL.

In its sample, this clone was seen a few times. The chain combines TRBV27 with TRBJ1-2; D perhaps matches TRBD1 (6 bases). Germline V CDR1 and CDR2: MNHEY, SMNVEV (reference sequence). The CDR3 length is 13 residues. V dropped 7 bases and J dropped 3 bases, with 12 bases sitting between them. The CDR3 protein is CASTKQGYYGYTF. The CDR3 nucleotides are TGTGCCAGCACCAAACAGGGATACTATGGCTACACCTTC.

The rearrangement uses TRBV28 and TRBJ1-2, with D maybe TRBD1 (5 bases). The CDR3 is made up of 16 amino acids. V lost 7 bases, J lost 3 bases, and 21 bases lay in between. Looked up from germline, CDR1 is MDHEN and CDR2 is SYDVKM. DNA of the CDR3: TGTGCCAGCAATAATCCGGGGCCCGGGAACTACTATGGCTACACCTTC. Its protein product is CASNNPGPGNYYGYTF.

The CDR3 is CASNNPGEYEQYF. In nucleotides, the CDR3 is TGTGCCAGCAACAATCCGGGGGAATACGAGCAGTACTTC. The gene calls are TRBV9 and TRBJ2-7, with D possibly TRBD2 on 6 matching bases. V gave up 6 bases and J gave up 4 bases, with 14 bases separating them. From germline, CDR1 is SGDLS and CDR2 YYNGEE. This CDR3 has 13 amino acids.

This chain connects TRBV4-1 to TRBJ1-4; the D gene is possibly TRBD1 (5 bases). The CDR3 loop spans 16 amino acids. Germline loops: CDR1 MGHRA, CDR2 YSYEKL. Trimming cost V 4 bases and J 4 bases, with 16 bases left between them. Written as DNA, the CDR3 is TGCGCCAGCAGCCTGGGCCAGGGAGCCCTTAATGAAAAACTGTTTTTT. It specifies CASSLGQGALNEKLFF.